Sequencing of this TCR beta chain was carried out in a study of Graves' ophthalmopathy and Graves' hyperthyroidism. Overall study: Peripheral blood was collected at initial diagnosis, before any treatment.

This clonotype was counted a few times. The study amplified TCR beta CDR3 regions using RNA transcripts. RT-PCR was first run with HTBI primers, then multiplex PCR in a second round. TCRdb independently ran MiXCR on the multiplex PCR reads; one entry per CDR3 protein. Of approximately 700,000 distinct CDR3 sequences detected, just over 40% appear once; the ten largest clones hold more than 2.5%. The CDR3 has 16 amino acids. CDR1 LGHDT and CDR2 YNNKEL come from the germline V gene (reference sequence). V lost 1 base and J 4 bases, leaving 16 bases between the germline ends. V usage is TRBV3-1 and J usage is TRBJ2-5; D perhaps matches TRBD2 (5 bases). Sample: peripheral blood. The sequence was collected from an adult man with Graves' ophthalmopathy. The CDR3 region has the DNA TGTGCCAGCAGCCAAGTCAATGGCCCCCGGGGAGAGACCCAGTACTTC. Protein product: CASSQVNGPRGETQYF.